These T cell receptor beta chains were read from a single sample in a study of T-cell reconstitution after alpha-beta-depleted transplantation in children. TCRdb analysed the PCR reads with MiXCR anew, one entry per CDR3 protein. The sample contains about 610,000 distinct CDR3 sequences, roughly 27% of which appear only once. This specimen was PBMCs, taken before TCRalphabeta/CD19-depleted stem cell transplant. These receptors all stem from a boy younger than two with Wiskott-Aldrich syndrome, due to receive a stem cell transplant. Both conserved end residues are part of each CDR3. Each record gives: V gene, clone size, J gene, D gene, CDR3 length, CDR3 DNA, CDR3 protein. D genes are given only for firm matches. Part of the rows lack a size; the others show once, few, many or a class for expanded clones.

>TRBV12-3/TRBV12-4|few|TRBJ1-3|-|16
TGTGCCAGCAGTTTAGCGAGGGGCACAGTCGGAAACACCATATATTTT
CASSLARGTVGNTIYF
>TRBV9|few|TRBJ2-5|-|14
TGTGCCAGCAGCGTAGAAGCGGCCCAAGAGACCCAGTACTTC
CASSVEAAQETQYF
>TRBV15|few|TRBJ2-3|-|12
TGTGCCACCAGCCGGAACACAGATACGCAGTATTTT
CATSRNTDTQYF
>TRBV20-1|-|TRBJ2-4|TRBD1|14
TGCAGTGCTAGCGGGACAGGGGCCAAAAACATTCAGTACTTC
CSASGTGAKNIQYF
>TRBV20-1|-|TRBJ2-1|-|12
TGCAGTGCTAGAAGGAGCGCGGAGTTGCAGTTCTTC
CSARRSAELQFF
>TRBV27|-|TRBJ1-3|-|18
TGTGCCAGCAGTTTGCACGGGGGCCGGACAGATTCTGGAAACACCATATATTTT
CASSLHGGRTDSGNTIYF
>TRBV5-1|-|TRBJ2-3|-|14
TGCGCCAGCACTCAATTAGGGATTCCAGATACGCAGTATTTT
CASTQLGIPDTQYF
>TRBV4-1|few|TRBJ2-7|TRBD1|16
TGCGCCAGCAGCAAAACCGGGACAGGGTATTCCTACGAGCAGTACTTC
CASSKTGTGYSYEQYF
>TRBV27|-|TRBJ2-1|-|16
TGTGCCAGCAGTCCGCCGCGGGCGTACAATCACAATGAGCAGTTCTTC
CASSPPRAYNHNEQFF
>TRBV5-1|-|TRBJ2-2|-|15
TGCGCCAGCAGCTTGATGGGGCAGAACACCGGGGAGCTGTTTTTT
CASSLMGQNTGELFF
>TRBV5-1|-|TRBJ2-1|-|16
TGCGCCAGCAGCTTGGATTCGGCAGGGATGTACAATGAGCAGTTCTTC
CASSLDSAGMYNEQFF
>TRBV11-2|-|TRBJ1-4|-|15
TGTGCCAGCAGCTTAGCAGCTGGGCGGGGGGAAAAACTGTTTTTT
CASSLAAGRGEKLFF
>TRBV12-3/TRBV12-4|few|TRBJ2-1|TRBD2|15
TGTGCCAGCACCAAGACTAGCGGGAGATTCCATGAGCAGTTCTTC
CASTKTSGRFHEQFF
>TRBV9|-|TRBJ1-1|-|13
TGTGCCAGCAGCGTAGTCTCTGGCACTGAAGCTTTCTTT
CASSVVSGTEAFF
>TRBV7-9|few|TRBJ2-1|-|13
TGTGCCAGCAGTAGGGGGGGGCTTCGTGAGCAGTTCTTC
CASSRGGLREQFF
>TRBV18|few|TRBJ2-1|TRBD1|17
TGTGCCAGCTCACCGAGGGGGCCGGCTAGCTCCTACAATGAGCAGTTCTTC
CASSPRGPASSYNEQFF
>TRBV7-9|few|TRBJ2-2|TRBD1|15
TGTGCCAGCAGCCCTTCGACAGGGCCTACCGGGGAGCTGTTTTTT
CASSPSTGPTGELFF
>TRBV12-3/TRBV12-4|few|TRBJ2-5|TRBD2|15
TGTGCCAGCAGTTTTCAGGCTAGCGGGAGTGAGACCCAGTACTTC
CASSFQASGSETQYF
>TRBV4-2|-|TRBJ2-2|-|15
TGTGCCAGCAGCCAGATTATTAGAGACACCGGGGAGCTGTTTTTT
CASSQIIRDTGELFF
>TRBV7-2|-|TRBJ2-1|TRBD2|16
TGTGCCAGCAGTTCTAGGACTAGCGGGGGTTACAATGAGCAGTTCTTC
CASSSRTSGGYNEQFF
>TRBV5-1|many|TRBJ2-3|-|13
TGCGCCAGCAGCTTCTTCGGGACTGATACGCAGTATTTT
CASSFFGTDTQYF
>TRBV5-1|few|TRBJ2-5|-|14
TGCGCCAGCAGCCCCTTTGTGGGCCAAGAGACCCAGTACTTC
CASSPFVGQETQYF
>TRBV5-1|few|TRBJ2-1|TRBD2|16
TGCGCCAGCACCCGGACTAGCGGGGGGTCTTACAATGAGCAGTTCTTC
CASTRTSGGSYNEQFF
>TRBV5-1|-|TRBJ1-6|-|15
TGCGCCAGCAGCGCCTTGGGGGACCCAAATTCACCCCTCCACTTT
CASSALGDPNSPLHF
>TRBV12-3/TRBV12-4|few|TRBJ2-1|-|14
TGTGCCAGCGGTGCCCGGGACTTAAACAATGAGCAGTTCTTC
CASGARDLNNEQFF
>TRBV5-1|-|TRBJ2-7|-|15
TGCGCCAGCAGTTCCGGTCTTACAGTTCCCTACGAGCAGTACTTC
CASSSGLTVPYEQYF
>TRBV28|-|TRBJ2-2|TRBD1|13
TGTGCCAGCAGTTTCAGGGGGCTCGGGGAGCTGTTTTTT
CASSFRGLGELFF
>TRBV5-1|-|TRBJ2-2|-|13
TGCGCCAGCAGTACAGGGATCACCGGGGAGCTGTTTTTT
CASSTGITGELFF
>TRBV20-1|-|TRBJ2-7|TRBD2|17
TGCAGTGCTAGAGACCCAATGAGACTAGCGGGAGGTAGCGAGCAGTACTTC
CSARDPMRLAGGSEQYF
>TRBV5-6|-|TRBJ2-6|TRBD2|19
TGTGCCAGCAGCTTTCCAGGGACTAGCGGGAGGACTGGGGCCAACGTCCTGACTTTC
CASSFPGTSGRTGANVLTF
>TRBV9|few|TRBJ2-1|-|12
TGTGCCAGCAGCGTAGAAGAGACCGAGCAGTTCTTC
CASSVEETEQFF
>TRBV18|-|TRBJ1-5|-|16
TGTGCCAGCTCACCAACGCCCCCGTTAGGGGAGTGGCCCCAGCATTTT
CASSPTPPLGEWPQHF
>TRBV29-1|-|TRBJ2-5|-|12
TGCAGCGTGAGGGGTGTCTGGGAGACCCAGTACTTC
CSVRGVWETQYF
>TRBV24-1|few|TRBJ2-7|-|12
TGTGCCACCGGGACCAACGGGCATGAGCAGTACTTC
CATGTNGHEQYF
>TRBV10-3|few|TRBJ2-7|TRBD2|14
TGTGCCATCAGTGTTGGCCTAGCGGTGGGGGAGCAGTACTTC
CAISVGLAVGEQYF
>TRBV18|-|TRBJ2-2|-|15
TGTGCCAGCTCACCACCAGGACCAAGCACCGGGGAGCTGTTTTTT
CASSPPGPSTGELFF
>TRBV10-2|-|TRBJ2-1|TRBD2|16
TGCGCCAGCACCGGGACTAGCGGATACTCCTACAATGAGCAGTTCTTC
CASTGTSGYSYNEQFF
>TRBV5-6|many|TRBJ2-1|-|15
TGTGCCAGCAGCCTGGTGGCACTATCCTACAATGAGCAGTTCTTC
CASSLVALSYNEQFF
>TRBV5-6|many|TRBJ1-2|-|15
TGTGCCAGCAGCTTTATGAGCAGGGACCTGTATGGCTACACCTTC
CASSFMSRDLYGYTF
>TRBV20-1|-|TRBJ2-1|-|19
TGCAGTGCTAGAGATGCTAGCCCGGGAGTGTGGGTCTCCTACAATGAGCAGTTCTTC
CSARDASPGVWVSYNEQFF
>TRBV29-1|-|TRBJ2-1|-|11
TGCAGCGCTGAGGTATACAATGAGCAGTTCTTC
CSAEVYNEQFF
>TRBV27|-|TRBJ1-6|TRBD1|13
TGTGCCAGCAGCAGGGGGAATAATTCACCCCTCCACTTT
CASSRGNNSPLHF
>TRBV5-1|-|TRBJ2-3|TRBD1|15
TGCGCCAGCAAACAGGGGACAGGAAACACAGATACGCAGTATTTT
CASKQGTGNTDTQYF
>TRBV25-1|-|TRBJ2-2|TRBD2|16
TGTGCCAGCAGTGAATTTCTAGCGGGAGGCGCCGGGGAGCTGTTTTTT
CASSEFLAGGAGELFF
>TRBV27|-|TRBJ2-2|TRBD2|16
TGTGCCAGCAGTTTATACGGGGGGAGTGACACCGGGGAGCTGTTTTTT
CASSLYGGSDTGELFF
>TRBV14|-|TRBJ1-4|-|16
TGTGCCAGCAGCCAAATGACGACGGGACGGTACAAAAACCTGTTTTTT
CASSQMTTGRYKNLFF
>TRBV12-3/TRBV12-4|-|TRBJ2-7|-|13
TGTGCCAGCAGTTTAGTCCTTAGGGGAGAGCAGTACTTC
CASSLVLRGEQYF
>TRBV10-3|few|TRBJ2-2|-|13
TGTGCCGCAATATCCCTTATCACCGGGGAGCTGTTTTTT
CAAISLITGELFF
>TRBV6-5|-|TRBJ2-7|-|15
TGTGCCAGCAGTTACCAGCGGAAGAGCTCCTACGAGCAGTACTTC
CASSYQRKSSYEQYF
>TRBV20-1|few|TRBJ2-3|-|11
TGCAGTGTGGTGGGCACAGATACGCAGTATTTT
CSVVGTDTQYF
>TRBV3-1|few|TRBJ2-1|TRBD1|14
TGTGCCAGCAGCCAAGATTTGGGACAGGTAGGCCTGTTCTTC
CASSQDLGQVGLFF
>TRBV29-1|-|TRBJ1-1|-|10
TGCAGCGGGATGGATACTGAAGCTTTCTTT
CSGMDTEAFF
>TRBV5-1|few|TRBJ2-1|-|15
TGCGCCAGCAGCTTGAAGGGGAGATCCCACAATGAGCAGTTCTTC
CASSLKGRSHNEQFF
>TRBV10-3|-|TRBJ2-5|-|14
TGTGCCATCAGTATACTAGCAGGAGGGGAGACCCAGTACTTC
CAISILAGGETQYF
>TRBV3-1|-|TRBJ2-7|-|15
TGTGCCAGCAGCCAAGATCGGGCGGTCCTCTACGAGCAGTACTTC
CASSQDRAVLYEQYF
>TRBV5-1|-|TRBJ2-1|-|17
TGCGCCAGCAGCTTTCCCCAGCGGGCAAGCTCCTACAATGAGCAGTTCTTC
CASSFPQRASSYNEQFF
>TRBV7-8|few|TRBJ2-5|-|16
TGTGCCAGCAGCTCACAATCGGGACCACCCTTAGGGACCCAGTACTTC
CASSSQSGPPLGTQYF
>TRBV20-1|few|TRBJ1-3|-|16
TGCAGTGCTAGCCCAGGGGTACTAAGCCATGGAAACACCATATATTTT
CSASPGVLSHGNTIYF
>TRBV5-6|-|TRBJ2-7|TRBD2|17
TGTGCCAGCAGCACGATACCAAGACTAGCGTCCTCCTACGAGCAGTACTTC
CASSTIPRLASSYEQYF
>TRBV6-1|-|TRBJ2-7|-|15
TGTGCCAGCATTCAAATCCTACATAGCTCCTACGAGCAGTACTTC
CASIQILHSSYEQYF